This T cell receptor beta chain was identified during a study of blood T cell repertoires in COVID-19. As for the study in general: The United States, Italy and Spain supplied acute and convalescent COVID-19 samples. In each case, the material was cDNA or gDNA derived from T cells, B-cell-depleted T cells, or PBMCs.

Under the authors' procedure: Amplification with reference gene primers provided the estimates of nucleated cell counts. Clones were read by immunoSEQ multiplex PCR, and TCRdb kept only the in-frame ones, dropping some. The D gene and trimming were derived from the DNA, and the V and J assignments and clone size from that table. This table has approximately 220,000 clones, roughly four fifths appearing once. The junction had 4 bases not matched to a gene; V was cut back by 0 bases and J by 5 bases. The V gene's germline CDR1 is SGHVS and CDR2 FQNEAQ. The CDR3 loop spans 16 amino acids. This sequence joins TRBV7-8 and TRBJ2-5, with 12 bases identical to TRBD2. The source of this sequence is an older woman with acute or convalescent COVID-19. Sequencing was done on a sample of peripheral blood. CDR3 DNA sequence: TGTGCCAGCAGCTTAGCTCTAGCGGGGGGGCGGGAGACCCAGTACTTC. This translates into CASSLALAGGRETQYF.